This T cell receptor (beta chain) emerged from a study of T cell repertoires in cytomegalovirus infection. Overall study results and limits: The ex vivo response showed dominance by HLA-C-restricted CMV-specific TCR beta clonotypes. People with CMV and the relevant HLA were identified by cumulative public TCR beta family frequency.

TCRdb reprocessed the reads with MiXCR, giving one entry per CDR3 protein. The sample comprises approximately 400,000 distinct CDR3 sequences, roughly 30% of which are singletons, and roughly an eighth rests with the top ten. This clonotype was detected only a few times. Its target is not known. V shed 8 bases, J shed 10 bases, and the junction held 19 bases outside the gene matches. This CDR3 comprises 15 residues. Looked up from germline, CDR1 is MNHNS and CDR2 is SASEGT. Sequenced material: PBMCs. The sequence was obtained from a human donor in good health (CMV status not recorded). Some clones in this sample may be carry-over from other donors' samples. This sequence joins TRBV6-1 and TRBJ1-1; 7 bases are a match to TRBD1. CDR3 loop: CASWDGTGAQGRAFF. In DNA form, the CDR3 reads TGTGCCAGCTGGGACGGTACAGGGGCTCAGGGCAGAGCTTTCTTT.